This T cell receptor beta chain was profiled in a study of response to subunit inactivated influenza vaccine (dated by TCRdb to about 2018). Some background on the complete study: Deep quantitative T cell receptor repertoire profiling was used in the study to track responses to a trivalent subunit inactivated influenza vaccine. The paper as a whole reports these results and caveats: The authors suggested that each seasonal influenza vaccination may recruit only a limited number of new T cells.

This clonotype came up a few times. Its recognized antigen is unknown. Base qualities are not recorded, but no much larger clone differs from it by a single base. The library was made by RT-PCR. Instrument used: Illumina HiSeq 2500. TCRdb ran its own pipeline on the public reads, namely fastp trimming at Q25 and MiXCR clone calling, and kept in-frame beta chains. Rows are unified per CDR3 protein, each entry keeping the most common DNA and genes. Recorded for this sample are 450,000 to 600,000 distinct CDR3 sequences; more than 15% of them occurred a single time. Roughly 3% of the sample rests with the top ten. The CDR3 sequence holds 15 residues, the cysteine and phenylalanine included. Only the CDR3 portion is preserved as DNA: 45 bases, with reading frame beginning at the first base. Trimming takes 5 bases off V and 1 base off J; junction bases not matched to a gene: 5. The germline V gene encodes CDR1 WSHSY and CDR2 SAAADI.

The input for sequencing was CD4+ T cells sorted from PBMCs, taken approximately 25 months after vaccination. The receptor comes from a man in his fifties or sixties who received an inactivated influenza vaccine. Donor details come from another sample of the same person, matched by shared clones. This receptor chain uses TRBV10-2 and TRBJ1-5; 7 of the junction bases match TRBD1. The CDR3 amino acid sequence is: CASSPQGVSNQPQHF. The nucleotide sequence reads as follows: TGCGCCAGCAGTCCCCAGGGGGTGAGCAATCAGCCCCAGCATTTT.